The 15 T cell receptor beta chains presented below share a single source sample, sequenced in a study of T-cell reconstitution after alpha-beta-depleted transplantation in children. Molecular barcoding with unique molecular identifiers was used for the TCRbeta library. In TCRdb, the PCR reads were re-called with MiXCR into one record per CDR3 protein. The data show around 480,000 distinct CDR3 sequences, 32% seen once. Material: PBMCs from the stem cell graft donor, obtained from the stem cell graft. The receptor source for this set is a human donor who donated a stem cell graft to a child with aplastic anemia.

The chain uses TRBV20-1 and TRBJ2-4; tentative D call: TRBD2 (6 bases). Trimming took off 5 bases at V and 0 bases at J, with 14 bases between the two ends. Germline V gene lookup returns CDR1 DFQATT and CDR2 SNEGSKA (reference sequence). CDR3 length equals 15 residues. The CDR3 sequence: CSADPIAVAKNIQYF. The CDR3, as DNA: TGCAGTGCTGATCCGATAGCGGTAGCCAAAAACATTCAGTACTTC.

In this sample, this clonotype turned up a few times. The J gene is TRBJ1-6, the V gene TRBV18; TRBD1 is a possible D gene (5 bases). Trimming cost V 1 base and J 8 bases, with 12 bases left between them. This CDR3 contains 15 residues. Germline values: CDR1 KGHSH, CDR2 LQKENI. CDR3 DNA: TGTGCCAGCTCACCACGAGGGTCGGGGGATTCACCCCTCCACTTT. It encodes CASSPRGSGDSPLHF.

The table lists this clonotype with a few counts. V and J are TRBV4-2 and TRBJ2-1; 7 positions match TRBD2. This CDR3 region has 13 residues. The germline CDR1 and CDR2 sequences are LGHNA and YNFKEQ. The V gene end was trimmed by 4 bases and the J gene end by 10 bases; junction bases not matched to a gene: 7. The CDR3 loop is CASSLRTGREQFF. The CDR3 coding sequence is TGTGCCAGCAGCCTACGGACCGGGAGGGAGCAGTTCTTC.

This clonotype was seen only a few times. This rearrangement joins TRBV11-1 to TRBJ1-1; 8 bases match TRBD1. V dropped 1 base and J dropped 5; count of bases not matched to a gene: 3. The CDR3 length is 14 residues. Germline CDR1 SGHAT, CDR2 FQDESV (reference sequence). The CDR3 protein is CASSLEDRVTEAFF. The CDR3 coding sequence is TGTGCCAGCAGCTTAGAGGACAGGGTGACTGAAGCTTTCTTT.

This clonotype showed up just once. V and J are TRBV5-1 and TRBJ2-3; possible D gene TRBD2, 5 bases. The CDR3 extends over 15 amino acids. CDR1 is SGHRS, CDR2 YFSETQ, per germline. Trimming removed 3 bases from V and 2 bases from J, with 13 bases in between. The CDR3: CASSSRRGNTDTQYF. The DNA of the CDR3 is TGCGCCAGCAGCTCCAGAAGAGGGAACACAGATACGCAGTATTTT.

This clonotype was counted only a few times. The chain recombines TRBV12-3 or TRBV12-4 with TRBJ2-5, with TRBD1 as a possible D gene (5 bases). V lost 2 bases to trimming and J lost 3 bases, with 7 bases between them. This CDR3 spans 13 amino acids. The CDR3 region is CASSLKGEETQYF. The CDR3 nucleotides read TGTGCCAGCAGTTTAAAAGGGGAAGAGACCCAGTACTTC.

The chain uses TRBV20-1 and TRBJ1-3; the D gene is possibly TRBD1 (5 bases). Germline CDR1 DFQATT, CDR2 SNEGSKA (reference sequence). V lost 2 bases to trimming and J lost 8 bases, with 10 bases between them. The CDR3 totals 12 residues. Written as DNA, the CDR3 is TGCAGTGCTAGAACAGGTCAGGACACCATATATTTT. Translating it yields CSARTGQDTIYF.

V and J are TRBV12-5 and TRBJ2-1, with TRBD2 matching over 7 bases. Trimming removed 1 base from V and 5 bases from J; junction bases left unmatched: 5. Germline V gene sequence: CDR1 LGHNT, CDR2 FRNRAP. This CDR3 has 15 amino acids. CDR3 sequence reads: CASGLGAGAHNEQFF. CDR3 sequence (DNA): TGTGCTAGTGGTTTGGGCGCGGGAGCCCACAATGAGCAGTTCTTC.

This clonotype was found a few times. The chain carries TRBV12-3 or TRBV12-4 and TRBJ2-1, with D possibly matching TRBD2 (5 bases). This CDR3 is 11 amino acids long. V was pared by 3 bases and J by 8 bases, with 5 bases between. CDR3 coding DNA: TGTGCCAGCAGTTTCGGGGATGAGCAGTTCTTC. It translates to CASSFGDEQFF.

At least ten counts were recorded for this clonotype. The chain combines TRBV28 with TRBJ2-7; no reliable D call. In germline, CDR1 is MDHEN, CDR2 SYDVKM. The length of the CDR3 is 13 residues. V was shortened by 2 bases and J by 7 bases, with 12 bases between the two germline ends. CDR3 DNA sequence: TGTGCCAGCAGTTTAGATGAGATTGGGGAGCAGTACTTC. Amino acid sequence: CASSLDEIGEQYF.

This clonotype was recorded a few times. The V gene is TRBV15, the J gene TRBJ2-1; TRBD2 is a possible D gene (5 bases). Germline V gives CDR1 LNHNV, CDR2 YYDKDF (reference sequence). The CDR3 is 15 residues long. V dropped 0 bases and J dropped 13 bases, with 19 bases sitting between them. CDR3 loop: CATSRDPSASIPQFF. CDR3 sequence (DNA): TGTGCCACCAGCAGAGATCCTTCGGCTAGCATCCCCCAGTTCTTC.

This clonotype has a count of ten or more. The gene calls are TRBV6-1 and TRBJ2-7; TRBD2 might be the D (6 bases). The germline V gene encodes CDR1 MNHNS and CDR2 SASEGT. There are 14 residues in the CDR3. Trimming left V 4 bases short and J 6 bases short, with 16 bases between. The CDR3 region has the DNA TGTGCCAGCAGTGTTCAATCGATCGGGGGCGAGCAGTACGTC. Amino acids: CASSVQSIGGEQYV.

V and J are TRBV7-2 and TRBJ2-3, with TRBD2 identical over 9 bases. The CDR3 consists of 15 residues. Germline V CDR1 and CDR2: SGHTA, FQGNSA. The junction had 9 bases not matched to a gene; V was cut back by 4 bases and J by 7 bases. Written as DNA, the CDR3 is TGTGCCAGCAGCTCCAGAGGGACTAGCAGCCATACGCAGTATTTT. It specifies CASSSRGTSSHTQYF.

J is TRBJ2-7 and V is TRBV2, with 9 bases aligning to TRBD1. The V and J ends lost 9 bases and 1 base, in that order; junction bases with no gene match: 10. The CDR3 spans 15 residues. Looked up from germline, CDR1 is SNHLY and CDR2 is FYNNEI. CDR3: CASTEGTGISYEQYV. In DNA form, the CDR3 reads TGTGCCAGTACCGAGGGGACAGGGATTTCCTACGAGCAGTACGTC.

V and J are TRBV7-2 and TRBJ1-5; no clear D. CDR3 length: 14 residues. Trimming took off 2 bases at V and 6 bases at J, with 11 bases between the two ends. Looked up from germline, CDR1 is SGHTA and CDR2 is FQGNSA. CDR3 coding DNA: TGTGCCAGCAGCTTACCGGGTTACGGTCAGCCCCAGCATTTT. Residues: CASSLPGYGQPQHF.